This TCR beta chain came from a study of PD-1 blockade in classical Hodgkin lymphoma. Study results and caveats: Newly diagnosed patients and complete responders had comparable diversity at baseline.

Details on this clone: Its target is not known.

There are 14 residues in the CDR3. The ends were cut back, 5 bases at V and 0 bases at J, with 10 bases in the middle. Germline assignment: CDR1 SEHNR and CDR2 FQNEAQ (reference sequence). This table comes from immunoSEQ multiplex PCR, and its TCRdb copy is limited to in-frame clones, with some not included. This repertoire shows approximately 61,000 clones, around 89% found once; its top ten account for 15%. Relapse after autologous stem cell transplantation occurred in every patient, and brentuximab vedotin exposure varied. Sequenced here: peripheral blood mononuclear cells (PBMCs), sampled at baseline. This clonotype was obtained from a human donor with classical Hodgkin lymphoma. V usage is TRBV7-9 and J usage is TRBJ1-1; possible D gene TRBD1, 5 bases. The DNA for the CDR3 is TGTGCCAGCAGCCAGACAGCTATGAACACTGAAGCTTTCTTT. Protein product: CASSQTAMNTEAFF.